Listed here are 13 T cell receptor beta chains from one sample, sequenced in a study of cytomegalovirus exposure and HLA in healthy donors. Assay used: immunoSEQ multiplex PCR; TCRdb lists only in-frame clones, some missing. Here the sample spans about 180,000 clones, approximately 87% being singletons. The sequenced sample consisted of PBMCs. The receptors come from a young woman in good health and CMV-seronegative.

The gene calls are TRBV4-1 and TRBJ1-5, with D unclear. The CDR3 is 16 residues long. Germline V gives CDR1 MGHRA, CDR2 YSYEKL. Trimming shortened V by 1 base and J by 4 bases, and 14 bases separated the two germline ends. The DNA for the CDR3 is TGCGCCAGCAGCCAAGGAAAAGGAGGGTCTAATCAGCCCCAGCATTTT. It is translated as CASSQGKGGSNQPQHF.

The chain is built from TRBV9 and TRBJ2-7; TRBD1 is a possible D gene (5 bases). CDR1 and CDR2 (germline): SGDLS, YYNGEE. The CDR3 is made up of 14 amino acids. V lost 0 bases and J lost 3, with 10 bases in between. CDR3 sequence reads: CASSVAPGNYEQYF. DNA for the CDR3: TGTGCCAGCAGCGTAGCCCCAGGGAACTACGAGCAGTACTTC.

The chain employs TRBV20-1 and TRBJ2-5; TRBD2 might be the D (6 bases). V dropped 7 bases and J dropped 4 bases, with 10 bases sitting between them. Germline V gene sequence: CDR1 DFQATT, CDR2 SNEGSKA (reference sequence). CDR3 size: 11 residues. DNA of the CDR3: TGCAGTGAGAGACTAGTAGAGACCCAGTACTTC. Its protein is CSERLVETQYF.

This clone is a singleton in its sample. Its ends do not fully match the called genes, so a read error is possible. This sample includes further DNA sequences coding for the same CDR3. The V call is TRBV7-7, the J call TRBJ2-5; D possibly corresponds to TRBD1 (6 bases). Germline loops: CDR1 SSHAT, CDR2 FNYEAQ (reference sequence). The CDR3 runs to 13 residues. The CDR3 DNA reads TGTGCTAGCAGCTCAGGGGTGGGTGAGACCCAGTACTTC. Translating gives CASSSGVGETQYF.

The rearrangement uses TRBV13 and TRBJ1-2; no clear D gene. Germline CDR1 reads PRHDT; CDR2 reads FYEKMQ (reference sequence). Between the trimmed V and J ends, which lost 2 bases and 7 bases, there was a span of 5 bases. CDR3 length: 11 amino acids. CDR3 region: CASSLRSGYTF. In nucleotides, the CDR3 is TGTGCCAGCAGCTTACGTTCTGGCTACACCTTC.

DNA for the CDR3: TGTGCCATCAGGACAGGGGGCGCGCAAATTGATACGCAGTATTTT. Protein: CAIRTGGAQIDTQYF. The chain employs TRBV10-3 and TRBJ2-3; 10 nucleotides align to TRBD1. This CDR3 contains 15 residues. V was clipped by 6 bases and J by 6 bases; unmatched bases: 9. The germline CDR1 and CDR2 sequences are ENHRY and SYGVKD.

The V call is TRBV4-1, the J call TRBJ2-7, with D possibly matching TRBD1 (5 bases). This CDR3 contains 14 residues. V dropped 3 bases and J dropped 3 bases, with 12 bases sitting between them. Germline loops: CDR1 MGHRA, CDR2 YSYEKL. The CDR3 protein is CASSQNKGDYEQYF. CDR3 nucleotides: TGCGCCAGCAGCCAGAACAAAGGGGACTACGAGCAGTACTTC.

This clone appeared once. The V and J genes are TRBV7-9 and TRBJ2-7, with 8 positions matching TRBD1. Germline V CDR1 and CDR2: SEHNR, FQNEAQ (reference sequence). The CDR3 consists of 14 residues. Trimming took 5 bases from V and 5 from J; bases not matched to a gene: 8. The CDR3: CASSIDRGSNEQYF. In DNA form, the CDR3 reads TGTGCCAGCAGCATCGACAGGGGCAGCAACGAGCAGTACTTC. Full variable domain (missing parts from reference TRBV7-9 and TRBJ2-7): DTGVSQNPRHKITKRGQNVTFRCDPISEHNRLYWYRQTLGQGPEFLTYFQNEAQLEKSRLLSDRFSAERPKGSFSTLEIQRTEQGDSAMYLCASSIDRGSNEQYFGPGTRLTVT.

The chain combines TRBV6-5 with TRBJ2-1; D call uncertain. Trimming removed 4 bases from V and 5 bases from J, with 6 bases in between. This CDR3 has 12 amino acids. In germline, CDR1 is MNHEY, CDR2 SVGAGI. The CDR3 DNA reads TGTGCCAGCAGTTTGACAAACAATGAGCAGTTCTTC. This gives the protein CASSLTNNEQFF.

This clone was observed a few times. The chain employs TRBV6-1 and TRBJ2-5, with 10 bases identical to TRBD2. The junction had 3 bases not matched to a gene; V was cut back by 3 bases and J by 2 bases. CDR3 length equals 15 residues. CDR1 is MNHNS, CDR2 SASEGT, per germline. In DNA, the CDR3 is TGTGCCAGCAGTGATCTAGCGGGGGCACAAGAGACCCAGTACTTC. It yields the protein CASSDLAGAQETQYF.

DNA of the CDR3: TGTGCCAGCAGTGAACAGGGGGGAACTGAAGCTTTCTTT. It translates to CASSEQGGTEAFF. This chain links TRBV2 with TRBJ1-1; the match to TRBD1 covers 7 bases. Germline loops: CDR1 SNHLY, CDR2 FYNNEI. The CDR3 spans 13 residues. Trimming at V came to 2 bases and at J to 5 bases, leaving 2 bases not matched to a gene.

Notes on this clone: The junction departs from the called germline gene at one end, perhaps through a read error. The rearrangement links TRBV9 to TRBJ2-7, with D possibly being TRBD1 (6 bases). This CDR3 region has 13 residues. CDR1 SGDLS and CDR2 YYNGEE come from the germline V gene. The CDR3 protein is CASSVIKSGVSEF. CDR3 in DNA: TGTGCCAGCAGCGTAATTAAATCAGGGGTGAGCGAGTTC. The whole variable domain, filled in from reference TRBV9 and TRBJ2-7, reads DSGVTQTPKHLITATGQRVTLRCSPRSGDLSVYWYQQSLDQGLQFLIQYYNGEERAKGNILERFSAQQFPDLHSELNLSSLELGDSALYFCASSVIKSGVSEFGPGTRLTVT.

The chain couples TRBV7-6 to TRBJ2-5; 12 nucleotides agree with TRBD2. The CDR3 loop spans 16 amino acids. Trimming took 2 bases from V and 4 from J; bases not matched to a gene: 5. Germline V gene sequence: CDR1 SGHVS, CDR2 FNYEAQ. The CDR3 is CASSLMTSGGRETQYF. The CDR3 bases are TGTGCCAGCAGCTTAATGACTAGCGGGGGTCGAGAGACCCAGTACTTC.